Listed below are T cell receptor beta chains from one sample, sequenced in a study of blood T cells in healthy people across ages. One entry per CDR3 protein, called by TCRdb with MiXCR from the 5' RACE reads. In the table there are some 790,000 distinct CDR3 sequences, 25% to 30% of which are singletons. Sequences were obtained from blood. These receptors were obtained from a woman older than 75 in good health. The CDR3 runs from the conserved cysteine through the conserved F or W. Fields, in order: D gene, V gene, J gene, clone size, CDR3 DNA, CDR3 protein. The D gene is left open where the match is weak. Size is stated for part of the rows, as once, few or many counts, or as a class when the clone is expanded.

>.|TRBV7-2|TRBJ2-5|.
TGTGCCAGCGCGGGACTTTCTGGAGAGACCCAGTACTTC
CASAGLSGETQYF
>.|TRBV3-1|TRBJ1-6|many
TGTGCCAGCAGCCAAACGCGTTATAATTCACCCCTCCACTTT
CASSQTRYNSPLHF
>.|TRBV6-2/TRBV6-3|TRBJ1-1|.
TGTGCCAGCAGAACCTCCCTGAACACTGAAGCTTTCTTT
CASRTSLNTEAFF
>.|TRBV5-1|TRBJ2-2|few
TGCGCCAGCAGCGATGGGTTGCCCAAGAACACCGGGGAGCTGTTTTTT
CASSDGLPKNTGELFF
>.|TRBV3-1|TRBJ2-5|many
TGTGCCAGCAGCCAAGATTGGTCTGCGGAGACCCAGTACTTC
CASSQDWSAETQYF
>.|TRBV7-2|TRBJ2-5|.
TGTGCCAGCAGCTTGGTCGCCAAGCGGTCGGAGACCCAGTACTTC
CASSLVAKRSETQYF
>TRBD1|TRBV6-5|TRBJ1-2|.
TGTGCCAGCAGATTCCAACACAGGGGCATAGGCTATGGCTACACCTTC
CASRFQHRGIGYGYTF
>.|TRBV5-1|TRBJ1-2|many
TGCGCCAGCAGCGATTCCGGAAACTATGGCTACACCTTC
CASSDSGNYGYTF
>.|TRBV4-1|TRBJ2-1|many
TGCGCCAGCAGCCAAGCCTCAGGGAGCTCCTACAATGAGCAGTTCTTC
CASSQASGSSYNEQFF
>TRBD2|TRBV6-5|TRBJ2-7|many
TGTGCCAGCAGCATGGGGGGGTACACCTACGAGCAGTACTTC
CASSMGGYTYEQYF
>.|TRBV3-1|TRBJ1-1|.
TGTGCCAGCAGCCAAGAAATGGGGCGGGAAGCTTTCTTT
CASSQEMGREAFF